This is a list of T cell receptor beta chains from one sample in a study of blood T cells in healthy people across ages. TCRdb processed the 5' RACE reads anew with MiXCR; each CDR3 protein has one entry. The sample records 1,300,000 or so distinct CDR3 sequences, approximately 59% being singletons. Sequenced: blood. The origin of the receptors is a man aged 18 to 30 in good health. Both conserved end residues are part of each CDR3. D genes are given only for firm matches. The size of a clone is reported for some rows only, either as once, few or many, or as a class for expanded clones.

d_gene: .; v_gene: TRBV7-9; abundance: .; j_gene: TRBJ2-7; CDR3aa: CASSPGTPHYNEQYF; CDR3nt: TGTGCCAGCAGCCCCGGGACTCCCCACTACAATGAGCAGTACTTC
d_gene: .; v_gene: TRBV6-6; abundance: few; j_gene: TRBJ2-5; CDR3aa: CASSYSRGVGETQYF; CDR3nt: TGTGCCAGCAGTTACTCACGAGGGGTTGGAGAGACCCAGTACTTC
d_gene: .; v_gene: TRBV20-1; abundance: once; j_gene: TRBJ2-1; CDR3aa: CSARDYGNRDGTHNEQFF; CDR3nt: TGCAGTGCTAGAGATTACGGGAACAGGGACGGTACCCACAATGAGCAGTTCTTC
d_gene: TRBD2; v_gene: TRBV2; abundance: .; j_gene: TRBJ2-1; CDR3aa: CASSGGTSATGEQFF; CDR3nt: TGTGCCAGCAGTGGGGGGACTAGCGCAACCGGGGAGCAGTTCTTC
d_gene: .; v_gene: TRBV28; abundance: few; j_gene: TRBJ2-5; CDR3aa: CASRIVGLETQYF; CDR3nt: TGTGCCAGTCGGATAGTGGGGCTCGAGACCCAGTACTTC
d_gene: .; v_gene: TRBV27; abundance: .; j_gene: TRBJ2-3; CDR3aa: CASSQVGGQVDTQYF; CDR3nt: TGTGCCAGCAGTCAAGTGGGGGGGCAGGTAGATACGCAGTATTTT
d_gene: TRBD1; v_gene: TRBV12-3/TRBV12-4; abundance: few; j_gene: TRBJ2-5; CDR3aa: CASNQNWDSPLYF; CDR3nt: TGTGCCAGCAACCAGAACTGGGACAGCCCCTTGTACTTC
d_gene: .; v_gene: TRBV6-5; abundance: .; j_gene: TRBJ1-5; CDR3aa: CASSYSAQISNQPQHF; CDR3nt: TGTGCCAGCAGTTACTCGGCCCAGATAAGCAATCAGCCCCAGCATTTT
d_gene: .; v_gene: TRBV12-3/TRBV12-4; abundance: .; j_gene: TRBJ1-4; CDR3aa: CASSLWTPGEKLFF; CDR3nt: TGTGCCAGCAGTTTATGGACCCCTGGTGAAAAACTGTTTTTT
d_gene: .; v_gene: TRBV6-5; abundance: .; j_gene: TRBJ2-1; CDR3aa: CASSYGFSGSGEQFF; CDR3nt: TGTGCCAGCAGTTACGGGTTCTCCGGGAGTGGTGAGCAGTTCTTC
d_gene: .; v_gene: TRBV9; abundance: .; j_gene: TRBJ2-1; CDR3aa: CASSVYVPAREQFF; CDR3nt: TGTGCCAGCAGCGTATATGTTCCGGCCCGTGAGCAGTTCTTC
d_gene: .; v_gene: TRBV4-1; abundance: .; j_gene: TRBJ2-7; CDR3aa: CASSQVMGDLNEQYF; CDR3nt: TGCGCCAGCAGCCAAGTTATGGGGGACTTGAACGAGCAGTACTTC
d_gene: TRBD1; v_gene: TRBV27; abundance: once; j_gene: TRBJ2-4; CDR3aa: CASRTGSAALAKNIQYF; CDR3nt: TGTGCCAGCCGGACAGGGAGCGCTGCCCTAGCCAAAAACATTCAGTACTTC
d_gene: .; v_gene: TRBV5-1; abundance: .; j_gene: TRBJ1-1; CDR3aa: CASSLWEGTEAFF; CDR3nt: TGCGCCAGCAGCTTGTGGGAAGGCACTGAAGCTTTCTTT
d_gene: TRBD1; v_gene: TRBV11-3; abundance: .; j_gene: TRBJ2-1; CDR3aa: CASSPGTGDEQFF; CDR3nt: TGTGCCAGCAGCCCCGGGACAGGGGATGAGCAGTTCTTC
d_gene: .; v_gene: TRBV4-3; abundance: .; j_gene: TRBJ2-1; CDR3aa: CASSQDRRGHNEQFF; CDR3nt: TGCGCCAGCAGCCAAGATAGGCGGGGACACAATGAGCAGTTCTTC
d_gene: .; v_gene: TRBV7-4; abundance: .; j_gene: TRBJ2-7; CDR3aa: CASSLIQGGPKSYEQYF; CDR3nt: TGTGCCAGCAGCTTAATCCAGGGGGGACCAAAATCCTACGAGCAGTACTTC
d_gene: .; v_gene: TRBV9; abundance: few; j_gene: TRBJ2-5; CDR3aa: CASSVEEGAGETQYF; CDR3nt: TGTGCCAGCAGCGTAGAGGAGGGGGCAGGAGAGACCCAGTACTTC
d_gene: .; v_gene: TRBV7-2; abundance: few; j_gene: TRBJ2-3; CDR3aa: CASSHGSNTQYF; CDR3nt: TGTGCCAGCAGCCACGGCTCCAATACGCAGTATTTT
d_gene: TRBD1; v_gene: TRBV5-1; abundance: few; j_gene: TRBJ2-6; CDR3aa: CASSLGTAGANVLTF; CDR3nt: TGCGCCAGCAGCTTAGGGACAGCTGGGGCCAACGTCCTGACTTTC
d_gene: .; v_gene: TRBV10-3; abundance: .; j_gene: TRBJ2-3; CDR3aa: CATGGLDPRADAQYF; CDR3nt: TGTGCCACCGGCGGGTTGGACCCGAGGGCAGATGCGCAGTATTTT
d_gene: .; v_gene: TRBV5-1; abundance: .; j_gene: TRBJ1-2; CDR3aa: CASSVDGTDYGYTF; CDR3nt: TGCGCCAGCAGCGTGGACGGGACTGACTATGGCTACACCTTC
d_gene: TRBD1; v_gene: TRBV6-1; abundance: .; j_gene: TRBJ1-2; CDR3aa: CACLKGTGAYGYTF; CDR3nt: TGTGCCTGCCTTAAAGGGACAGGGGCCTATGGCTACACCTTC
d_gene: .; v_gene: TRBV9; abundance: .; j_gene: TRBJ1-2; CDR3aa: CASSAARGYYGYTF; CDR3nt: TGTGCCAGCAGCGCGGCGAGGGGATACTATGGCTACACCTTC
d_gene: .; v_gene: TRBV4-1; abundance: few; j_gene: TRBJ2-3; CDR3aa: CASSPGFTDTQYF; CDR3nt: TGCGCCAGCAGCCCAGGGTTCACAGATACGCAGTATTTT
d_gene: TRBD1; v_gene: TRBV20-1; abundance: .; j_gene: TRBJ2-3; CDR3aa: CSAEDPDRGPIDTQYF; CDR3nt: TGCAGTGCTGAGGATCCGGACAGGGGCCCCATAGATACGCAGTATTTT
d_gene: .; v_gene: TRBV12-3/TRBV12-4; abundance: .; j_gene: TRBJ1-5; CDR3aa: CASREMLSGEGQPQHF; CDR3nt: TGTGCCAGCAGAGAGATGTTGTCGGGTGAAGGTCAGCCCCAGCATTTT
d_gene: .; v_gene: TRBV28; abundance: few; j_gene: TRBJ2-3; CDR3aa: CASSPPAQLTDTQYF; CDR3nt: TGTGCCAGCAGTCCACCCGCCCAATTGACAGATACGCAGTATTTT
d_gene: .; v_gene: TRBV12-3/TRBV12-4; abundance: .; j_gene: TRBJ2-3; CDR3aa: CASSTTVITDTQYF; CDR3nt: TGTGCCAGCAGTACGACGGTGATCACAGATACGCAGTATTTT
d_gene: .; v_gene: TRBV28; abundance: .; j_gene: TRBJ1-1; CDR3aa: CVSSLWGGRDTEAFF; CDR3nt: TGTGTCAGCAGTTTATGGGGGGGACGGGACACTGAAGCTTTCTTT
d_gene: TRBD1; v_gene: TRBV10-3; abundance: .; j_gene: TRBJ2-7; CDR3aa: CAISPGGNYEQYF; CDR3nt: TGTGCCATCAGCCCAGGGGGAAACTACGAGCAGTACTTC
d_gene: .; v_gene: TRBV7-9; abundance: .; j_gene: TRBJ1-1; CDR3aa: CASSKGSGTEAFF; CDR3nt: TGTGCCAGCAGCAAGGGGTCTGGCACTGAAGCTTTCTTT